The clone carrying this T cell receptor (beta chain) was observed at least ten times. Its antigen is still unknown. CDR3 size: 14 residues. V lost 0 bases and J lost 1, with 7 bases in between. Per germline, CDR1 SGDLS and CDR2 YYNGEE. Patients sequenced had flow cytometry evidence of CD8+CD57+ cell expansion. Each patient had severe acquired aplastic anemia. At the time of blood sampling, patients had not yet received any therapy. This specimen comes from a study of CD8+CD57+ T cells in acquired aplastic anemia. Across the whole study: Isolated CD4+ and CD8+ cells, once sorted, yielded DNA averaging roughly 3.2 ug. Study results and limitations: There were around 28 CD8+ CDR3 sequences that occurred in both patients and controls.

TCR beta VDJ combinations and CDR3 sequences were profiled from genomic DNA. TCRdb independently ran MiXCR on the reads; one entry per CDR3 protein. The sample shows about 98,000 distinct CDR3 sequences, around 62% of them seen only once. The origin of this receptor is a human donor with aplastic anemia. The chain uses TRBV9 and TRBJ2-5, with D perhaps matching TRBD1 (5 bases). Sequencing was carried out using sorted CD4+, CD8+, or CD8+CD57+ T cells (not recorded which) from PBMCs. DNA for the CDR3: TGTGCCAGCAGCGTAGATGGGGCCCAAGAGACCCAGTACTTC. It codes for CASSVDGAQETQYF.